These 26 T cell receptor beta chains share one sample of origin, sequenced in a study of blood T cell repertoires in COVID-19. Using immunoSEQ multiplex PCR, the repertoire was profiled, and TCRdb retains in-frame clones only, with some absent. The sample has over 80,000 clones; roughly nine tenths are singletons. The sequenced sample was peripheral blood. These receptor sequences come from a man in his fifties with acute or convalescent COVID-19.

This clone appeared a few times. The chain carries TRBV11-2 and TRBJ1-1, with D unclear. Between the trimmed V and J ends, which lost 1 base and 4 bases, there was a span of 7 bases. Germline CDR1 SGHAT, CDR2 FQNNGV. This CDR3 contains 13 residues. The CDR3 coding sequence is TGTGCCAGCAGCTTAGGAGGGATCACTGAAGCTTTCTTT. Its translation: CASSLGGITEAFF.

This rearrangement joins TRBV5-1 to TRBJ1-1; D is perhaps TRBD1 (6 bases). The V gene's germline CDR1 is SGHRS and CDR2 YFSETQ. The V gene lost 5 bases and the J gene lost 5 bases, with 22 bases spanning the gap. The CDR3 is 16 residues long. The CDR3 is CASRMYQGNLGTEAFF. The CDR3 coding sequence is TGCGCCAGCAGGATGTATCAGGGGAATTTAGGGACTGAAGCTTTCTTT.

This chain uses TRBV9 with TRBJ1-1; 9 bases fit TRBD1. The CDR3 consists of 13 residues. V shed 3 bases, J shed 7 bases, and the junction held 4 bases outside the gene matches. CDR1 and CDR2 (germline): SGDLS, YYNGEE. The CDR3 coding sequence is TGTGCCAGCAGCGCACAGGGGGCCTATGAAGCTTTCTTT. It codes for CASSAQGAYEAFF.

The sample holds a few counts of this clone. This chain uses TRBV9 with TRBJ2-2, with a weak D call TRBD1 (6 bases). The V and J ends lost 4 bases and 5 bases respectively, with 9 bases between them. Germline V gene data show CDR1 as SGDLS and CDR2 as YYNGEE. This CDR3 is built from 13 residues. The CDR3 loop reads CASSTQGTGELFF. CDR3 in DNA: TGTGCCAGCAGCACCCAGGGGACCGGGGAGCTGTTTTTT.

V is TRBV5-1 and J is TRBJ2-5; 11 positions match TRBD1. CDR1 is SGHRS and CDR2 is YFSETQ in the germline V gene. After removal of 0 bases from V and 1 base from J, the junction contained 2 bases not matched to a gene. The CDR3 runs to 16 residues. The CDR3 nucleotides read TGCGCCAGCAGCTTGGGGGACAGGGGGTCCCAAGAGACCCAGTACTTC. Its protein product is CASSLGDRGSQETQYF.

V gene TRBV6-6 combines with J gene TRBJ2-7; TRBD1 agrees at 8 bases. This CDR3 region has 15 residues. Trimming at V came to 5 bases and at J to 4 bases, leaving 10 bases not matched to a gene. The germline gives CDR1 MNHNY, CDR2 SVGAGI (reference sequence). The CDR3 spells CASSGGGQGKYEQYF. In nucleotides, the CDR3 is TGTGCCAGCAGTGGAGGAGGACAGGGTAAATACGAGCAGTACTTC.

V gene TRBV11-2 combines with J gene TRBJ1-2; 10 nucleotides align to TRBD1. CDR1 is SGHAT, CDR2 FQNNGV, per germline. CDR3 length equals 13 residues. The trim removed 7 bases at V and 5 bases at J, leaving 4 bases unmatched. CDR3 nucleotides: TGTGCCAGCACCCCGGACAGGGGGTATGGCTACACCTTC. It is translated as CASTPDRGYGYTF. Looking up the rest from reference TRBV11-2 and TRBJ1-2 gives the full variable domain: EAGVAQSPRYKIIEKRQSVAFWCNPISGHATLYWYQQILGQGPKLLIQFQNNGVVDDSQLPKDRFSAERLKGVDSTLKIQPAKLEDSAVYLCASTPDRGYGYTFGSGTRLTVV.

This chain joins TRBV7-6 and TRBJ1-1; D remains unclear. V was clipped by 1 base and J by 1 base, with 10 bases between them. Germline V gives CDR1 SGHVS, CDR2 FNYEAQ. The CDR3 sequence is 15 residues long. CDR3 DNA sequence: TGTGCCAGCAGCTTAGTCGGAGAAAAGAACACTGAAGCTTTCTTT. As protein: CASSLVGEKNTEAFF.

This clone appeared once. The chain couples TRBV6-5 to TRBJ1-1, with D uncertain. Trimming pared 4 bases from V and 1 base from J, leaving 7 bases between. The CDR3 contains 13 residues. Germline values: CDR1 MNHEY, CDR2 SVGAGI. CDR3 protein: CASSLVRNTEAFF. In nucleotides, the CDR3 is TGTGCCAGCAGTTTGGTCAGGAACACTGAAGCTTTCTTT.

The rearrangement joins TRBV11-2 to TRBJ2-2; D unclear. The CDR3 is 16 residues long. V lost 5 bases to trimming and J lost 3 bases, with 16 bases between them. Looked up from germline, CDR1 is SGHAT and CDR2 is FQNNGV. CDR3 amino acids: CASSPLWSTDTGELFF. The CDR3 nucleotides read TGTGCCAGCAGCCCACTTTGGTCTACGGACACCGGGGAGCTGTTTTTT.

The CDR3 here is CASTLFEGGQETQYF. In nucleotides, the CDR3 is TGTGCCAGCACCCTTTTTGAGGGTGGGCAAGAGACCCAGTACTTC. The rearrangement uses TRBV5-5 and TRBJ2-5; a weak D match, TRBD2 (5 bases). Trimming stripped 6 bases from V and 2 bases from J, with 17 bases between. This CDR3 spans 15 amino acids. Germline values: CDR1 SGHKS, CDR2 YYEKEE (reference sequence).

This clone was observed a few times. The J gene is TRBJ2-1, the V gene TRBV24-1; TRBD2 matches at 10 bases. CDR1 KGHDR and CDR2 SFDVKD come from the germline V gene. This CDR3 spans 16 amino acids. Losses at the gene ends were 4 bases for V and 3 bases for J; bases not matched to a gene: 5. The CDR3 reads CATSEPSGRVYNEQFF. CDR3 nucleotides: TGTGCCACCAGTGAACCGAGCGGGAGGGTCTACAATGAGCAGTTCTTC.

J is TRBJ1-5 and V is TRBV27; D is perhaps TRBD1 (6 bases). The CDR3 length is 14 residues. Trimming took 2 bases from V and 1 from J, leaving 6 bases between them. CDR1 is MNHEY and CDR2 is SMNVEV in the germline V gene (reference sequence). The CDR3 spells CASSLQGSNQPQHF. The CDR3 DNA sequence: TGTGCCAGCAGTTTACAGGGGAGCAATCAGCCCCAGCATTTT.

The V call is TRBV20-1, the J call TRBJ2-3, with 9 nucleotides matching TRBD2. After removal of 3 bases from V and 1 base from J, the junction contained 11 bases not matched to a gene. CDR3 length: 17 amino acids. Germline V gene data show CDR1 as DFQATT and CDR2 as SNEGSKA (reference sequence). Here the CDR3 DNA reads TGCAGTGCTAGTTCTTTGCGGGAGGGCCGGGGCACAGATACGCAGTATTTT. Translating gives CSASSLREGRGTDTQYF.

The genes are TRBV7-8 and TRBJ2-7; 12 bases map to TRBD2. Per the germline V gene, CDR1 is SGHVS and CDR2 is FQNEAQ. The CDR3 has 18 residues. V shed 5 bases, J shed 4 bases, and the junction held 15 bases outside the gene matches. CDR3 amino acids: CASSPRRTSGISSYEQYF. The CDR3 bases are TGTGCCAGCAGCCCCAGGCGGACTAGCGGGATCTCCAGTTACGAGCAGTACTTC.

The chain couples TRBV30 to TRBJ1-4; D is perhaps TRBD1 (5 bases). The germline gives CDR1 GTSNPN, CDR2 SVGIG (reference sequence). V was cut by 2 bases and J by 5 bases, with 12 bases left in between. This CDR3 is 14 amino acids long. The CDR3 DNA is TGTGCCTGGAGTCGGGGGGGTCCAAATGAAAAACTGTTTTTT. Translated: CAWSRGGPNEKLFF.

The chain has TRBV7-3 and TRBJ2-2, with a weak D call TRBD1 (5 bases). Germline V gives CDR1 SGHTA, CDR2 FQGTGA. The CDR3 is 16 amino acids. The V end lost 1 base, the J end lost 0 bases, and 9 bases lay between the germline ends. In DNA form, the CDR3 reads TGTGCCAGCAGCTTAATTGGCAGGGCGAACACCGGGGAGCTGTTTTTT. Its protein product is CASSLIGRANTGELFF. Full variable domain (rest looked up from reference TRBV7-3 and TRBJ2-2): GAGVSQTPSNKVTEKGKYVELRCDPISGHTALYWYRQSLGQGPEFLIYFQGTGAADDSGLPNDRFFAVRPEGSVSTLKIQRTERGDSAVYLCASSLIGRANTGELFFGEGSRLTVL.

This clone has only a few counts. The rearrangement links TRBV10-2 to TRBJ1-1; weak D call: TRBD1 (5 bases). With 8 bases removed from V and 5 bases from J, the gap between germline ends came to 18 bases. The CDR3 is 14 amino acids. The germline gives CDR1 WSHSY, CDR2 SAAADI. CDR3 in amino acids: CASGGFGGETEAFF. Here the CDR3 DNA reads TGCGCCAGCGGAGGTTTCGGGGGAGAAACTGAAGCTTTCTTT.

There are a few counts of this clone. The rearrangement joins TRBV24-1 to TRBJ2-1; TRBD2 is a possible D gene (6 bases). The germline V gene has CDR1 KGHDR and CDR2 SFDVKD. The CDR3 contains 12 residues. Trimming stripped 6 bases from V and 9 bases from J, with 11 bases between. The CDR3 region has the DNA TGTGCCACCAGTCCCCGCGGGGTTGAGCAGTTCTTC. The encoded protein is CATSPRGVEQFF.

This rearrangement joins TRBV5-1 to TRBJ1-2; possibly TRBD1 for D (5 bases). V shed 2 bases and J shed 3 bases, with 8 bases lying between them. The CDR3 runs 13 residues. The V gene's germline CDR1 is SGHRS and CDR2 YFSETQ. The CDR3 region is CASSLGDYYGYTF. In DNA form, the CDR3 reads TGCGCCAGCAGCTTAGGGGATTACTATGGCTACACCTTC.

The rearrangement links TRBV21-1 to TRBJ2-6; the table's D call, TRBD1, was not checked against the DNA. TRBV21-1 is a known pseudogene. The CDR3 has 17 residues. CDR3 sequence reads: CASTPDRDHTGANVLTF. As DNA, the CDR3 is TGTGCCAGCACCCCAGACAGGGATCATACTGGGGCCAACGTCCTGACTTTC.

V and J are TRBV7-8 and TRBJ2-2; D gene ambiguous. The CDR3 length is 16 residues. Trimming pared 2 bases from V and 0 bases from J, leaving 10 bases between. CDR1 and CDR2 from the germline V gene are SGHVS and FQNEAQ. The CDR3 spells CASSLRGAPNTGELFF. In DNA form, the CDR3 reads TGTGCCAGCAGCTTAAGAGGAGCCCCGAACACCGGGGAGCTGTTTTTT.

The gene calls are TRBV29-1 and TRBJ2-1; tentatively, D is TRBD1 (6 bases). Germline CDR1 SQVTM, CDR2 ANQGSEA. CDR3 size: 16 residues. The ends were cut back, 0 bases at V and 0 bases at J, with 12 bases in the middle. The CDR3 DNA is TGCAGCGTTGAAGAACCCAGGGGAGCCTCCTACAATGAGCAGTTCTTC. It is translated as CSVEEPRGASYNEQFF.

The chain is built from TRBV6-6 and TRBJ1-6, with D possibly matching TRBD1 (5 bases). Germline CDR1 reads MNHNY; CDR2 reads SVGAGI (reference sequence). This CDR3 is built from 15 residues. V lost 8 bases, J lost 7 bases, and 18 bases lay in between. The CDR3 is CASRTLAGQNSPLHF. Here the CDR3 DNA reads TGTGCCAGCCGAACCCTGGCGGGGCAAAATTCACCCCTCCACTTT.

This chain joins TRBV28 and TRBJ2-5; D is perhaps TRBD2 (6 bases). This CDR3 is 15 amino acids long. V gave up 5 bases and J gave up 2 bases, with 15 bases separating them. CDR1 is MDHEN and CDR2 is SYDVKM in the germline V gene. The CDR3 region is CASSPPRTTQETQYF. DNA for the CDR3: TGTGCCAGCAGTCCTCCCCGGACTACTCAAGAGACCCAGTACTTC.

This clone was counted once. V is TRBV7-9 and J is TRBJ1-3; the D gene is possibly TRBD1 (5 bases). CDR1 SEHNR and CDR2 FQNEAQ come from the germline V gene (reference sequence). The CDR3 has 17 residues. The V and J ends lost 5 bases and 0 bases respectively, with 17 bases between them. CDR3 nucleotides: TGTGCCAGCAGCCGCCGGGACGGGGGGTTCTCTGGAAACACCATATATTTT. This gives the protein CASSRRDGGFSGNTIYF.